This is a list of T cell receptor beta chains from one sample in a study of cytomegalovirus exposure and HLA in healthy donors. TCRdb keeps only in-frame clones here, not all; method: immunoSEQ multiplex PCR. The repertoire includes over 250,000 clones, approximately 83% of them detected once, and 1% sits in the top ten. Source material: PBMCs. Receptors were obtained from a woman under 30 in good health and CMV-seronegative. Each CDR3 is given with its conserved first and last residue. The order of the fields is J gene, D gene, V gene, clone size, CDR3 protein, CDR3 DNA. The D gene is left open where the match is weak. Clone size is stated in some rows and not others, as once, few, many or a class when expanded.

j_call: TRBJ2-1; d_call: TRBD2; v_call: TRBV5-6; clone_size: once; cdr3_aa: CASSPTSAPINEQFF; cdr3_nt: TGTGCCAGCAGCCCGACTAGCGCTCCGATCAATGAGCAGTTCTTC
j_call: TRBJ1-5; d_call: NA; v_call: TRBV27; clone_size: NA; cdr3_aa: CASSRWGRQSNQPQHF; cdr3_nt: TGTGCCAGCAGTCGTTGGGGCAGGCAAAGCAATCAGCCCCAGCATTTT
j_call: TRBJ2-1; d_call: TRBD2; v_call: TRBV6-1; clone_size: NA; cdr3_aa: CASGSGGDLNEQFF; cdr3_nt: TGTGCCAGCGGGAGCGGGGGGGACCTCAATGAGCAGTTCTTC
j_call: TRBJ1-2; d_call: TRBD1; v_call: TRBV5-1; clone_size: few; cdr3_aa: CASSLAGTGGGYGYTF; cdr3_nt: TGCGCCAGCAGCTTGGCCGGGACAGGGGGCGGCTATGGCTACACCTTC
j_call: TRBJ2-7; d_call: TRBD1; v_call: TRBV30; clone_size: NA; cdr3_aa: CAWSRDRSGYEQYF; cdr3_nt: TGTGCCTGGAGTCGGGACAGGTCCGGCTACGAGCAGTACTTC
j_call: TRBJ2-7; d_call: NA; v_call: TRBV5-1; clone_size: NA; cdr3_aa: CASSSTYEQYF; cdr3_nt: TGCGCCAGCAGCTCTACCTACGAGCAGTACTTC
j_call: TRBJ2-7; d_call: NA; v_call: TRBV28; clone_size: NA; cdr3_aa: CASSFPQGHEQYF; cdr3_nt: TGTGCCAGCAGTTTTCCACAGGGACACGAGCAGTACTTC
j_call: TRBJ2-7; d_call: TRBD1; v_call: TRBV5-1; clone_size: NA; cdr3_aa: CASSPRDSTFDDEQYF; cdr3_nt: TGCGCCAGCAGCCCTAGGGACAGTACATTCGACGACGAGCAGTACTTC
j_call: TRBJ2-1; d_call: NA; v_call: TRBV6-1; clone_size: NA; cdr3_aa: CASRQGPSGYNEQFF; cdr3_nt: TGTGCCAGCAGACAGGGACCTAGCGGCTACAATGAGCAGTTCTTC
j_call: TRBJ2-4; d_call: TRBD2; v_call: TRBV2; clone_size: NA; cdr3_aa: CASRLAGGHGNIQYF; cdr3_nt: TGTGCCAGCAGGCTAGCGGGGGGCCACGGAAACATTCAGTACTTC
j_call: TRBJ2-7; d_call: TRBD2; v_call: TRBV4-3; clone_size: NA; cdr3_aa: CASSQDGLAEIYEQYF; cdr3_nt: TGCGCCAGCAGCCAAGATGGACTAGCGGAGATCTACGAGCAGTACTTC
j_call: TRBJ2-7; d_call: TRBD2; v_call: TRBV27; clone_size: NA; cdr3_aa: CASSSRLAGGPLSYEQYF; cdr3_nt: TGTGCCAGCAGTTCTCGCCTAGCGGGAGGGCCTCTTTCCTACGAGCAGTACTTC
j_call: TRBJ1-5; d_call: NA; v_call: TRBV4-2; clone_size: NA; cdr3_aa: CASSQDRRGNQPQHF; cdr3_nt: TGTGCCAGCAGCCAAGATAGGAGGGGCAATCAGCCCCAGCATTTT
j_call: TRBJ2-2; d_call: NA; v_call: TRBV7-3; clone_size: NA; cdr3_aa: CASSPRDLTGELFF; cdr3_nt: TGTGCCAGCAGCCCCCGGGATCTCACCGGGGAGCTGTTTTTT
j_call: TRBJ2-2; d_call: NA; v_call: TRBV6-5; clone_size: NA; cdr3_aa: CASSYSILRGGELFF; cdr3_nt: TGTGCCAGCAGTTACTCGATCCTCAGGGGCGGGGAGCTGTTTTTT
j_call: TRBJ2-7; d_call: NA; v_call: TRBV6-5; clone_size: NA; cdr3_aa: CASSYLNSYEQYF; cdr3_nt: TGTGCCAGCAGTTACCTAAACAGCTACGAGCAGTACTTC
j_call: TRBJ2-7; d_call: NA; v_call: TRBV6-6; clone_size: NA; cdr3_aa: CASSPPLAGVTEQYF; cdr3_nt: TGTGCCAGCAGTCCCCCCCTGGCAGGTGTCACCGAGCAGTACTTC
j_call: TRBJ1-2; d_call: TRBD1; v_call: TRBV5-1; clone_size: once; cdr3_aa: CASSRDRNYGYTF; cdr3_nt: TGCGCCAGCAGCCGGGACAGGAACTATGGCTACACCTTC
j_call: TRBJ2-2; d_call: TRBD2; v_call: TRBV9; clone_size: NA; cdr3_aa: CASSARSGANTGELFF; cdr3_nt: TGTGCCAGCAGCGCTAGGAGCGGGGCGAACACCGGGGAGCTGTTTTTT
j_call: TRBJ1-2; d_call: TRBD1; v_call: TRBV27; clone_size: once; cdr3_aa: CASSPDRGQRYGYTF; cdr3_nt: TGTGCCAGCAGTCCGGACAGGGGTCAACGGTATGGCTACACCTTC
j_call: TRBJ1-1; d_call: NA; v_call: TRBV7-2; clone_size: NA; cdr3_aa: CASSFRRGVQRSNTEAFF; cdr3_nt: TGTGCCAGCAGCTTCCGTCGGGGGGTCCAGCGGTCGAACACTGAAGCTTTCTTT
j_call: TRBJ1-5; d_call: NA; v_call: TRBV30; clone_size: NA; cdr3_aa: CAWSGGDLGNQPQHF; cdr3_nt: TGTGCCTGGAGTGGGGGAGATCTCGGCAATCAGCCCCAGCATTTT
j_call: TRBJ1-6; d_call: TRBD1; v_call: TRBV19; clone_size: NA; cdr3_aa: CASSAGTVPYWLDSPLHF; cdr3_nt: TGTGCCAGTAGTGCGGGGACAGTCCCCTACTGGTTGGATTCACCCCTCCACTTT
j_call: TRBJ2-1; d_call: TRBD2; v_call: TRBV28; clone_size: NA; cdr3_aa: CASNQHAGLAGWNEQFF; cdr3_nt: TGTGCCAGCAACCAACACGCGGGACTAGCGGGTTGGAATGAGCAGTTCTTC
j_call: TRBJ1-1; d_call: NA; v_call: TRBV25-1; clone_size: NA; cdr3_aa: CASSSGIMNTEAFF; cdr3_nt: TGTGCCAGCAGCTCAGGGATTATGAACACTGAAGCTTTCTTT
j_call: TRBJ2-7; d_call: NA; v_call: TRBV28; clone_size: once; cdr3_aa: CASSLGGSYEQYF; cdr3_nt: TGTGCCAGCAGTTTAGGAGGGTCCTACGAGCAGTACTTC
j_call: TRBJ1-6; d_call: NA; v_call: TRBV9; clone_size: NA; cdr3_aa: CASSAGGDKWAPLHF; cdr3_nt: TGTGCCAGCAGCGCCGGGGGAGACAAGTGGGCACCCCTCCACTTT
j_call: TRBJ2-3; d_call: TRBD2; v_call: TRBV10-1; clone_size: NA; cdr3_aa: CASSESPTSGGTDTQYF; cdr3_nt: TGCGCCAGCAGTGAGTCCCCGACTAGCGGGGGCACAGATACGCAGTATTTT
j_call: TRBJ1-5; d_call: TRBD1; v_call: TRBV19; clone_size: NA; cdr3_aa: CASILGTGVWPQHF; cdr3_nt: TGTGCCAGTATCCTGGGGACAGGCGTTTGGCCCCAGCATTTT
j_call: TRBJ2-5; d_call: NA; v_call: TRBV5-1; clone_size: NA; cdr3_aa: CASSLVLRDTLQETQYF; cdr3_nt: TGCGCCAGCAGCTTAGTTTTACGGGACACCCTTCAAGAGACCCAGTACTTC
j_call: TRBJ1-3; d_call: TRBD1; v_call: TRBV7-9; clone_size: NA; cdr3_aa: CASSRQTGGSGNTIYF; cdr3_nt: TGTGCCAGCAGCCGCCAGACAGGGGGCTCTGGAAACACCATATATTTT
j_call: TRBJ1-1; d_call: NA; v_call: TRBV30; clone_size: NA; cdr3_aa: CAHRRGWNTEAFF; cdr3_nt: TGTGCCCATAGGAGGGGCTGGAACACTGAAGCTTTCTTT
j_call: TRBJ1-2; d_call: TRBD1; v_call: TRBV7-9; clone_size: NA; cdr3_aa: CASSLSDRGLHGYTF; cdr3_nt: TGTGCCAGCAGCTTGAGTGACAGGGGGCTACATGGCTACACCTTC
j_call: TRBJ1-1; d_call: NA; v_call: TRBV27; clone_size: NA; cdr3_aa: CASSLSSRLEAFF; cdr3_nt: TGTGCCAGCAGTTTATCGTCCAGGCTTGAAGCTTTCTTT
j_call: TRBJ2-7; d_call: NA; v_call: TRBV29-1; clone_size: NA; cdr3_aa: CSVLRDLSSYEQYF; cdr3_nt: TGCAGCGTCCTCCGGGATCTTAGCTCCTACGAGCAGTACTTC
j_call: TRBJ1-5; d_call: TRBD1; v_call: TRBV27; clone_size: NA; cdr3_aa: CASSATRQGDQPQHF; cdr3_nt: TGTGCCAGCAGTGCCACTAGACAGGGAGATCAGCCCCAGCATTTT
j_call: TRBJ2-5; d_call: TRBD2; v_call: TRBV4-1; clone_size: NA; cdr3_aa: CASNQLSGGDQETQYF; cdr3_nt: TGCGCCAGCAACCAACTTAGCGGGGGGGACCAAGAGACCCAGTACTTC
j_call: TRBJ2-7; d_call: NA; v_call: TRBV4-1; clone_size: NA; cdr3_aa: CASSQDLVSYEQYF; cdr3_nt: TGCGCCAGCAGCCAAGACCTTGTCTCCTACGAGCAGTACTTC
j_call: TRBJ2-3; d_call: TRBD1; v_call: TRBV28; clone_size: NA; cdr3_aa: CASRQGDTSTDTQYF; cdr3_nt: TGTGCCAGCCGACAGGGGGACACTAGCACAGATACGCAGTATTTT
j_call: TRBJ1-5; d_call: NA; v_call: TRBV4-3; clone_size: few; cdr3_aa: CASSQDGTNQPQHF; cdr3_nt: TGCGCCAGCAGCCAAGACGGTACTAATCAGCCCCAGCATTTT
j_call: TRBJ2-7; d_call: TRBD2; v_call: TRBV4-1; clone_size: NA; cdr3_aa: CASSQEWVAGVSYEQYF; cdr3_nt: TGCGCCAGCAGCCAAGAGTGGGTAGCGGGAGTCTCCTACGAGCAGTACTTC